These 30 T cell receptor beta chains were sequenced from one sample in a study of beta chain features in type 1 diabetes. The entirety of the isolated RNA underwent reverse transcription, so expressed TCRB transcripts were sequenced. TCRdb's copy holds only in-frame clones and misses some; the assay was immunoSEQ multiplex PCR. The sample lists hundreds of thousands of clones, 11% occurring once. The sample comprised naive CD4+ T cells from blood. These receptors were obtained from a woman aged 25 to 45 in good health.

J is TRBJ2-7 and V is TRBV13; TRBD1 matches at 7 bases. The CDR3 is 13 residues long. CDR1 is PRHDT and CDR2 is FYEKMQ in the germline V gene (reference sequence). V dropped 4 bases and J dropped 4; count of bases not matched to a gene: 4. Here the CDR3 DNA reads TGTGCCAGCAGCTCCCCCAGGGGGTACGAGCAGTACTTC. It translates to CASSSPRGYEQYF.

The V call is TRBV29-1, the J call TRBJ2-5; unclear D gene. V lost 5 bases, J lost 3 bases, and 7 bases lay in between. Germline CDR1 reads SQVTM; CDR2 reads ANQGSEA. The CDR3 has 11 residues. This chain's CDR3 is CSVPPKETQYF. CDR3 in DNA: TGCAGCGTTCCCCCAAAAGAGACCCAGTACTTC.

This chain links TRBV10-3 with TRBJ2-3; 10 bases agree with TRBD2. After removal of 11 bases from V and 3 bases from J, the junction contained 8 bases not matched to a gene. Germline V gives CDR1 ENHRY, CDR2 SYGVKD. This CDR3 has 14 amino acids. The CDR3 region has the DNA TGTGCCTCCCACCCTAGCGGGAGAACAGATACGCAGTATTTT. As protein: CASHPSGRTDTQYF.

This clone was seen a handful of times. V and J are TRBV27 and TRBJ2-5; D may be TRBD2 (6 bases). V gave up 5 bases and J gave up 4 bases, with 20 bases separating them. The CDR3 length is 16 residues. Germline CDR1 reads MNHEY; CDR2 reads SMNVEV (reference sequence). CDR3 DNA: TGTGCCAGCAGTGATAGAGGTGTAGCGGCTAGAGAGACCCAGTACTTC. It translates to CASSDRGVAARETQYF.

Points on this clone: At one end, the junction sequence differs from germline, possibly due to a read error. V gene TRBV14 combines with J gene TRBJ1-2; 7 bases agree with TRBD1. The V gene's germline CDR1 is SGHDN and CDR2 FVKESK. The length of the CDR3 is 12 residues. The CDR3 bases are TGTGCCAGCAGCCAATTGAGGACAGGCGTATCCTTC. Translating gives CASSQLRTGVSF.

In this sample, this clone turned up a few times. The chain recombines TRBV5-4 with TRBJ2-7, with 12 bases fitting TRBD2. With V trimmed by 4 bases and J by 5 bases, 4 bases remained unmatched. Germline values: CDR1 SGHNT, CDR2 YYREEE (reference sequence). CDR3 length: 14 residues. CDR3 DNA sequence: TGTGCCAGCAGCAGTGGACTAGCGGGACACGAGCAGTACTTC. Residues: CASSSGLAGHEQYF.

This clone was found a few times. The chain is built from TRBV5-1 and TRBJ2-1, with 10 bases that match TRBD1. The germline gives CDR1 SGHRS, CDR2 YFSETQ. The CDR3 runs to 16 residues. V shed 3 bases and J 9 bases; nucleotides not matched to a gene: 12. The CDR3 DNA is TGCGCCAGCAGCTCCGACCGGACAGGGGGTGGGTTTGAGCAGTTCTTC. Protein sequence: CASSSDRTGGGFEQFF.

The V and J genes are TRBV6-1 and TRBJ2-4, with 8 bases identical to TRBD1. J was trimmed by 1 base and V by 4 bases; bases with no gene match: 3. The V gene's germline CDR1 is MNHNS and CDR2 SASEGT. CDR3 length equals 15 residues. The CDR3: CASSARTGAKNIQYF. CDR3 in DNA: TGTGCCAGCAGTGCAAGGACAGGGGCCAAAAACATTCAGTACTTC.

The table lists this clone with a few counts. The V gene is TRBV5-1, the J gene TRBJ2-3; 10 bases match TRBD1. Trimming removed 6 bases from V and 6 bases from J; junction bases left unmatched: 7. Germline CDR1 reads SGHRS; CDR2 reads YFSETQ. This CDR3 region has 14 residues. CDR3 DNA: TGCGCCAGCAAAGTAGGGACAGGGGCCGATACGCAGTATTTT. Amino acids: CASKVGTGADTQYF.

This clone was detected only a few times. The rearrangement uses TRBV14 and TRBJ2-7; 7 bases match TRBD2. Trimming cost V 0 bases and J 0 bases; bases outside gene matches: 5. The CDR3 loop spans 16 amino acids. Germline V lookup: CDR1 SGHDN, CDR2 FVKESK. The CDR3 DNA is TGTGCCAGCAGCCAAGATACTTTAGCGGGCTCCTACGAGCAGTACTTC. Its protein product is CASSQDTLAGSYEQYF. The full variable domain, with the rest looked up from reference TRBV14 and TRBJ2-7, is EAGVTQFPSHSVIEKGQTVTLRCDPISGHDNLYWYRRVMGKEIKFLLHFVKESKQDESGMPNNRFLAERTGGTYSTLKVQPAELEDSGVYFCASSQDTLAGSYEQYFGPGTRLTVT.

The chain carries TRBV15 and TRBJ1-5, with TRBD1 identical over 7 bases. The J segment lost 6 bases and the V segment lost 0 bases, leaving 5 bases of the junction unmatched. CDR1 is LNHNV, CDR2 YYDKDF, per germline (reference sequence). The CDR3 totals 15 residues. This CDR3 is CATSREAGGGQPQHF. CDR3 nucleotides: TGTGCCACCAGCAGAGAGGCAGGGGGAGGTCAGCCCCAGCATTTT.

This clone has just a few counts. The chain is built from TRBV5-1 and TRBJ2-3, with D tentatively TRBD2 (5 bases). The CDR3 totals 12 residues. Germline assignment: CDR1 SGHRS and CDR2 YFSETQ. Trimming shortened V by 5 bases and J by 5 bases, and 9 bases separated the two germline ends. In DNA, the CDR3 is TGCGCCAGCAGAGAGGGTCGAGATACGCAGTATTTT. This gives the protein CASREGRDTQYF.

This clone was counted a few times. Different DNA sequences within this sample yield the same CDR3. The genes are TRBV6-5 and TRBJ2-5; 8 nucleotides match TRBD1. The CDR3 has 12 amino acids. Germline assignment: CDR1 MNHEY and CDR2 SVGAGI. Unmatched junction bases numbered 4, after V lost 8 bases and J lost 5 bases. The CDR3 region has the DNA TGTGCCAGCCGGACAGGGTTGGAGACCCAGTACTTC. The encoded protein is CASRTGLETQYF.

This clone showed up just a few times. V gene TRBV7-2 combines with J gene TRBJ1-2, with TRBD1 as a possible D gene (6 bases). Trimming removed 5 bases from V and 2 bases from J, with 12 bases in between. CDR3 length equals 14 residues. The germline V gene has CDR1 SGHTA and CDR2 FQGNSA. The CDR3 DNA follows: TGTGCCAGCAGCATACCGACAGGCAACTATGGCTACACCTTC. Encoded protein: CASSIPTGNYGYTF.

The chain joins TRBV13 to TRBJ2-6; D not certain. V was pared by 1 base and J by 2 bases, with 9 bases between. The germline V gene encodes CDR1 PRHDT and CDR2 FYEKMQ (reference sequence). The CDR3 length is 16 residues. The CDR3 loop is CASSLDGSTGANVLTF. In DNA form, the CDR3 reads TGTGCCAGCAGCTTAGACGGGTCCACTGGGGCCAACGTCCTGACTTTC.

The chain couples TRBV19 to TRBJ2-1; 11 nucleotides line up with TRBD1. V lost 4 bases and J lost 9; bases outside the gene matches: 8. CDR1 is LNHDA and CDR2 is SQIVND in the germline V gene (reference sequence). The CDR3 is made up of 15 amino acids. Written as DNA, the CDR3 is TGTGCCAGTAGTAAAGGGGACAGGGGGTGGTTTGAGCAGTTCTTC. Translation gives CASSKGDRGWFEQFF.

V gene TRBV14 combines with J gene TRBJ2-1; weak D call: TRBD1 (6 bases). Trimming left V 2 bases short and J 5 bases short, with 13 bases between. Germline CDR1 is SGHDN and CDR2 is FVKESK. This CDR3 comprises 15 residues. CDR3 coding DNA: TGTGCCAGCAGCCAAATCCGCAGGGGCCACAATGAGCAGTTCTTC. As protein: CASSQIRRGHNEQFF.

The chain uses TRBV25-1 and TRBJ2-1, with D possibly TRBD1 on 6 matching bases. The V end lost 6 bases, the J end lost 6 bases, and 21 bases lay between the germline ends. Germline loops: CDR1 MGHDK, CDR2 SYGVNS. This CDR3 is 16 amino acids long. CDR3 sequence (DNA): TGTGCCAGCAGCAAAACGACAGGCCGTCTGGGCAATGAGCAGTTCTTC. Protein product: CASSKTTGRLGNEQFF.

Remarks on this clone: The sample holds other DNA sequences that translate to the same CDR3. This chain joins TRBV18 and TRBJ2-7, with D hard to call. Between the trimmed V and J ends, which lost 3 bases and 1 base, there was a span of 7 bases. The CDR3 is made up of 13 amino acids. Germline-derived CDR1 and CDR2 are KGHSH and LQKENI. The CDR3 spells CASSPGLSYEQYF. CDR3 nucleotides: TGTGCCAGCTCACCGGGCCTTTCCTACGAGCAGTACTTC.

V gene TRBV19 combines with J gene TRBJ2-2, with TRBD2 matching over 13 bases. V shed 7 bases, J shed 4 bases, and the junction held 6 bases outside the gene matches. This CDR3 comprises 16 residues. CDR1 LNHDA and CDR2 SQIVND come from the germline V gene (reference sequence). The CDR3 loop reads CASTPTSGRITGELFF. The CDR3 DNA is TGTGCCAGTACCCCGACTAGCGGGAGGATCACCGGGGAGCTGTTTTTT.

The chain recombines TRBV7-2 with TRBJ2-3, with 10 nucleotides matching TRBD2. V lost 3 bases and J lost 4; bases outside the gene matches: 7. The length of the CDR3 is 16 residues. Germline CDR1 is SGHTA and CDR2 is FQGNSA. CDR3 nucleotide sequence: TGTGCCAGCAGCTTGTCAGTTAGCGGGAGGTCAGATACGCAGTATTTT. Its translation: CASSLSVSGRSDTQYF.

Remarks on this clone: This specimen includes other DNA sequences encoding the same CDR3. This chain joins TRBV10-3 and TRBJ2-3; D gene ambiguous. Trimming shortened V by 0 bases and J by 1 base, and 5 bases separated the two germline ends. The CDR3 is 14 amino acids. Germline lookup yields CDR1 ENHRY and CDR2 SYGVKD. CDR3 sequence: CAISESSGTDTQYF. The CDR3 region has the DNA TGTGCCATCAGTGAGTCGAGCGGCACAGATACGCAGTATTTT.

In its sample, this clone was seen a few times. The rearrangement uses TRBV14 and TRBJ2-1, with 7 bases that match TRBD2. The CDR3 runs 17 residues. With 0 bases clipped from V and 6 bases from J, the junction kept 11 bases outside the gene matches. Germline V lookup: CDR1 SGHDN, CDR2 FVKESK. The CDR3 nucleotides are TGTGCCAGCAGCCAAGATCAGGCACTAGCGTCCCTCAATGAGCAGTTCTTC. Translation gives CASSQDQALASLNEQFF.

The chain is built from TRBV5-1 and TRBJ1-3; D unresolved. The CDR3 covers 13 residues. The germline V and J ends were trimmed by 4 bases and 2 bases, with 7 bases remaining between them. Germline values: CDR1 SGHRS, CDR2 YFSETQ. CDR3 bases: TGCGCCAGCAGCCCGGGGACTGGAAACACCATATATTTT. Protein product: CASSPGTGNTIYF.

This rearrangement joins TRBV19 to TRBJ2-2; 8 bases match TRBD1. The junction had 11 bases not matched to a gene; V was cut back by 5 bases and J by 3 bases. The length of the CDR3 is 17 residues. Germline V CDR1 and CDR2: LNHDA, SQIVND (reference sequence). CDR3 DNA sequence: TGTGCCAGTAGTCACACCGTGACAGGGGTAGACACCGGGGAGCTGTTTTTT. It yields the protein CASSHTVTGVDTGELFF.

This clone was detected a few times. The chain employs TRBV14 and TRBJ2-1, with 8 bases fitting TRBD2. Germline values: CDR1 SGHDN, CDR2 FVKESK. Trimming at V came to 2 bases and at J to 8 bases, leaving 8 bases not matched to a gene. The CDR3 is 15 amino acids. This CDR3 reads CASSQREGLGDEQFF. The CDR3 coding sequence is TGTGCCAGCAGCCAACGGGAGGGCCTCGGGGATGAGCAGTTCTTC.

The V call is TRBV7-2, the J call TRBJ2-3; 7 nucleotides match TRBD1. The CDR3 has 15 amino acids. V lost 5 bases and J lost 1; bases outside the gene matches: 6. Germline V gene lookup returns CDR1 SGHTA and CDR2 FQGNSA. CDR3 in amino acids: CASSRDRAGTDTQYF. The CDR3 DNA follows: TGTGCCAGCAGCCGAGACAGGGCGGGCACAGATACGCAGTATTTT.

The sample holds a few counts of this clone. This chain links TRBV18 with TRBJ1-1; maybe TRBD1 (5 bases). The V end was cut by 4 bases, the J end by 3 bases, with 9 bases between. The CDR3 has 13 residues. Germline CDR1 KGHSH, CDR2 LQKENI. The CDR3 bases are TGTGCCAGCTCACTCGACAGTTACACTGAAGCTTTCTTT. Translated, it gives CASSLDSYTEAFF.

CDR3 amino acids: CASSLQLNQPQHF. In DNA form, the CDR3 reads TGCGCCAGCAGCTTACAGCTGAATCAGCCCCAGCATTTT. The chain joins TRBV5-1 to TRBJ1-5, with D uncertain. The CDR3 length is 13 residues. Germline CDR1 SGHRS, CDR2 YFSETQ. V shed 2 bases and J shed 4 bases, with 7 bases lying between them.

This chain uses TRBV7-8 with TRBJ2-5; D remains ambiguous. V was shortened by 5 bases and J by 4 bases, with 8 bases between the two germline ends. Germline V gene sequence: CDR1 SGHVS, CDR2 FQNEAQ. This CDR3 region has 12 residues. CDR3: CASSPPRETQYF. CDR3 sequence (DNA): TGTGCCAGCAGCCCCCCCCGAGAGACCCAGTACTTC.